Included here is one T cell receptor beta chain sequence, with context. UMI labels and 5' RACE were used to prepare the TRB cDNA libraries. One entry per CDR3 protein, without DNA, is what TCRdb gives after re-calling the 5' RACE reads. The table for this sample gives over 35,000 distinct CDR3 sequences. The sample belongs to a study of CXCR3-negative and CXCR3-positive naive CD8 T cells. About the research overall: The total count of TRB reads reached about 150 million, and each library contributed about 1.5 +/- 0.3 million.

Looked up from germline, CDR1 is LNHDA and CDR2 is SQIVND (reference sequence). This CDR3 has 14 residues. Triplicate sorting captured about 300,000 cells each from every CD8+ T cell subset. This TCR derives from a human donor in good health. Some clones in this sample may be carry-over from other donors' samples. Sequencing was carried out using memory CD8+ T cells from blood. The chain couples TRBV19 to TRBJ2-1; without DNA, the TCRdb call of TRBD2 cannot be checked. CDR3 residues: CAAKPRGTYNEQFF.